This paragraph covers one T cell receptor beta chain sequence. Original processing notes: Quantification of nucleated cells was approximated via reference gene primer amplification. TCRdb keeps only in-frame clones here, not all; method: immunoSEQ multiplex PCR. The V and J calls and clone size come from that table; D and trimming were worked out from the DNA. The table lists about 200,000 clones, 70% to 90% of them singletons. CDR1 is LNHDA, CDR2 SQIVND, per germline (reference sequence). V was shortened by 2 bases and J by 5 bases, with 10 bases between the two germline ends. There are 14 residues in the CDR3. This record belongs to a study of blood T cell repertoires in COVID-19.

This receptor was identified in a man aged 45-65 years with COVID-19, enrolled during active disease. Sequencing was performed on peripheral blood. This sequence joins TRBV19 and TRBJ1-5; D is uncertain. The CDR3: CASSIQASDQPQHF. The CDR3 DNA sequence: TGTGCCAGTAGTATACAGGCTTCTGATCAGCCCCAGCATTTT. The complete variable domain, with remaining parts taken from reference TRBV19 and TRBJ1-5, reads DGGITQSPKYLFRKEGQNVTLSCEQNLNHDAMYWYRQDPGQGLRLIYYSQIVNDFQKGDIAEGYSVSREKKESFPLTVTSAQKNPTAFYLCASSIQASDQPQHFGDGTRLSIL.